The 12 T cell receptor beta chains below come from one sample, sequenced in a study of shared clonotypes between healthy human individuals. TCRdb keeps only in-frame clones here, not all; method: immunoSEQ multiplex PCR. The repertoire has 650,000 to 800,000 clones, approximately 90% of them found once; the top ten carry approximately 22%. CD45RO-negative cells were positively selected for CCR7, leaving out terminally differentiated effector memory CD45RA+ cells. The sequenced sample consisted of naive CD8+ T cells sorted from blood. These receptor sequences come from a man aged 25 to 40 in good health.

The chain employs TRBV9 and TRBJ1-1, with a tentative D call TRBD1 (5 bases). CDR3 length: 13 residues. Germline CDR1 is SGDLS and CDR2 is YYNGEE. V was clipped by 3 bases and J by 3 bases, with 9 bases between them. Written as DNA, the CDR3 is TGTGCCAGCAGCGATGGGGGTTACACTGAAGCTTTCTTT. The encoded protein is CASSDGGYTEAFF.

The gene calls are TRBV5-6 and TRBJ2-1, with 7 bases aligning to TRBD2. The J segment lost 0 bases and the V segment lost 1 base, leaving 13 bases of the junction unmatched. This CDR3 region has 19 residues. CDR1 is SGHDT and CDR2 is YYEEEE in the germline V gene. The CDR3 DNA follows: TGTGCCAGCAGCTTGTGGCCTAGCGGACCAGAAGGCTCCTACAATGAGCAGTTCTTC. Its protein is CASSLWPSGPEGSYNEQFF.

V and J are TRBV30 and TRBJ2-7; D possibly corresponds to TRBD1 (6 bases). Germline V lookup: CDR1 GTSNPN, CDR2 SVGIG (reference sequence). The CDR3 runs to 14 residues. V was trimmed by 1 base and J by 3 bases, leaving 13 bases between them. This CDR3 is CAWSGSTGLYEQYF. CDR3 in DNA: TGTGCCTGGAGTGGATCGACAGGACTCTACGAGCAGTACTTC.

The rearrangement uses TRBV5-1 and TRBJ2-6; D unresolved. The CDR3 is 17 amino acids. V lost 7 bases and J 0 bases, leaving 17 bases between the germline ends. The V gene's germline CDR1 is SGHRS and CDR2 YFSETQ. The CDR3 here is CASGDFTPRSGANVLTF. CDR3 in DNA: TGCGCCAGCGGGGATTTCACCCCCCGCTCTGGGGCCAACGTCCTGACTTTC.

A remark on this clone: With a much larger clone just one base away, this may be a read error. The rearrangement uses TRBV27 and TRBJ2-1; no clear D gene. Looked up from germline, CDR1 is MNHEY and CDR2 is SMNVEV (reference sequence). Trimming left V 2 bases short and J 2 bases short, with 1 base between. CDR3 length: 12 amino acids. In DNA, the CDR3 is TGTGCCAGCAGTTTAACCTACAATGAGCAGTTCTTC. It yields the protein CASSLTYNEQFF.

V is TRBV27 and J is TRBJ2-7; 15 nucleotides agree with TRBD2. J was trimmed by 5 bases and V by 8 bases; bases with no gene match: 10. The CDR3 length is 16 residues. Looked up from germline, CDR1 is MNHEY and CDR2 is SMNVEV (reference sequence). CDR3 protein: CASCRAGTSGRNEQYF. The DNA for the CDR3 is TGTGCCAGCTGTCGGGCTGGGACTAGCGGGAGGAACGAGCAGTACTTC.

The chain joins TRBV7-9 to TRBJ1-1; 7 bases align to TRBD1. This CDR3 has 14 amino acids. Germline V gives CDR1 SEHNR, CDR2 FQNEAQ (reference sequence). The V segment lost 5 bases and the J segment 5 bases; nucleotides outside the gene matches: 8. The CDR3 sequence is CASSNRDRNTEAFF. The CDR3 DNA is TGTGCCAGCAGCAACCGGGACAGAAATACTGAAGCTTTCTTT. Combining the CDR3 with reference TRBV7-9 and TRBJ1-1 gives the whole variable domain DTGVSQNPRHKITKRGQNVTFRCDPISEHNRLYWYRQTLGQGPEFLTYFQNEAQLEKSRLLSDRFSAERPKGSFSTLEIQRTEQGDSAMYLCASSNRDRNTEAFFGQGTRLTVV.

The chain couples TRBV5-1 to TRBJ2-3; the match to TRBD2 covers 9 bases. The CDR3 is made up of 17 amino acids. Germline V gene sequence: CDR1 SGHRS, CDR2 YFSETQ. The V gene end was trimmed by 7 bases and the J gene end by 0 bases; junction bases not matched to a gene: 12. CDR3 sequence reads: CASPAPASGTSTDTQYF. CDR3 nucleotide sequence: TGCGCCAGCCCCGCTCCGGCTAGCGGGACAAGCACAGATACGCAGTATTTT.

This clone has a count of ten or more. The chain carries TRBV6-1 and TRBJ2-3; D remains unclear. The CDR3 has 15 amino acids. The germline V gene has CDR1 MNHNS and CDR2 SASEGT. V dropped 2 bases and J dropped 0 bases, with 9 bases sitting between them. CDR3: CASSEYDGSTDTQYF. In nucleotides, the CDR3 is TGTGCCAGCAGTGAATACGACGGGAGCACAGATACGCAGTATTTT.

V is TRBV29-1 and J is TRBJ2-3, with a tentative D call TRBD2 (7 bases). V dropped 3 bases and J dropped 1 base, with 17 bases sitting between them. Germline V CDR1 and CDR2: SQVTM, ANQGSEA. The CDR3 contains 16 residues. The CDR3 here is CSVEGASGTRTDTQYF. CDR3 DNA: TGCAGCGTTGAGGGGGCGAGCGGGACTCGCACAGATACGCAGTATTTT.

This chain joins TRBV5-1 and TRBJ1-1, with 7 bases fitting TRBD1. The trim removed 5 bases at V and 3 bases at J, leaving 7 bases unmatched. The CDR3 is 14 residues long. CDR1 is SGHRS, CDR2 YFSETQ, per germline. CDR3: CASSGGGGYTEAFF. In DNA, the CDR3 is TGCGCCAGCAGTGGAGGGGGCGGATACACTGAAGCTTTCTTT. Full variable domain (outside the CDR3, taken from reference TRBV5-1 and TRBJ1-1): KAGVTQTPRYLIKTRGQQVTLSCSPISGHRSVSWYQQTPGQGLQFLFEYFSETQRNKGNFPGRFSGRQFSNSRSEMNVSTLELGDSALYLCASSGGGGYTEAFFGQGTRLTVV.

J is TRBJ2-1 and V is TRBV5-6; TRBD1 matches 9 bases. There are 15 residues in the CDR3. Losses at the gene ends were 2 bases for V and 2 bases for J; bases not matched to a gene: 2. Germline V gene sequence: CDR1 SGHDT, CDR2 YYEEEE. The CDR3 DNA follows: TGTGCCAGCAGCTTCAGACAGGGGGCCTACAATGAGCAGTTCTTC. Translating it yields CASSFRQGAYNEQFF.